This T cell receptor beta chain was recorded in a study of CD8 T cells in Susac syndrome (dated 2019 in TCRdb). As for the study more broadly: Of the Susac syndrome patients who were sequenced, fewer than 10 were in clinical remission while about six had clinically active disease. Whether CD8+ T cell activation and differentiation in Susac syndrome was antigen driven was tested using repertoire sequencing. Susac syndrome patients were therapy-naive, on corticosteroids (some also receiving IVIg), or on IVIg alone at blood withdrawal. Findings and caveats that apply to the study as a whole: The number of individuals in the TCR sequencing and HLA analysis was recognized as being relatively small. In patients with Susac syndrome, the CD4+ T cell repertoire showed no detectable clonal expansion.

RNA was extracted using the RNeasy kit, and about 0.45 to 1 microgram was reverse transcribed with random hexamers. TCR beta CDR3 regions were amplified with the immunoSEQ multiplex PCR assay covering 54 Vbeta and 13 Jbeta segments. PCR amplification bias was corrected by using a synthetic template baseline for primer optimization and computational correction. Per the original workflow: Reads were annotated to V, D and J genes according to IMGT and were analyzed with immunoSEQ Analyzer, with only productive sequences retained. To calculate clonality, Shannon entropy was normalized by log2 of the number of productive unique sequences and then subtracted from one. Public and private clones were assessed among the 100 most prevalent clones of each patient and control. A clone was defined as Susac-specific if it was absent from the healthy and MS cohorts, from roughly 990 published viral clones and from other ImmuneACCESS disease sequences. TCRdb reprocessing: public reads trimmed at Q25 with fastp, clones called with MiXCR, in-frame beta chains kept. Here each entry gathers all rows of one CDR3 protein and keeps the most common genes and DNA. None of the V and J calls come from the authors' own analysis; TCRdb made them. The sample contains about 210,000 distinct CDR3 sequences, 94% of them found a single time. The leading ten clones occupy about 0.14% of the sample.

Peripheral blood CD8+ and CD4+ T cells from healthy donors, Susac syndrome patients and multiple sclerosis patients were profiled using high-throughput TCR beta sequencing. Recently defined diagnostic criteria for definite or probable disease were met by the Susac syndrome patients. Bulk CD8+ and CD4+ T cells were purified magnetically by negative isolation, whereas CD8+ TEMRA cells were enriched by FACS. Blood was drawn into EDTA tubes, processed within 24 hours, and PBMCs were isolated by density gradient centrifugation. PBMCs intended for TCR sequencing were cryopreserved in liquid nitrogen and thawed later in a water bath at 37 degrees C. Purity of sorted or isolated CD4+, CD8+ and CD8+ TEMRA cells was at least 90%. Between the V and J ends, shortened by 1 base and 9 bases respectively, the junction contains 13 bases. Inclusive of the bounding cysteine and phenylalanine, the CDR3 is 14 residues long. The read is trimmed to its CDR3 DNA, 42 bases read in frame from base 1. From a lookup of the germline V gene, CDR1 and CDR2 are MGHDK and SYGVNS.

This clonotype was picked up one time. No antigen is known for it. The sample holds no much larger clone one base away, and base qualities are not on file. One read alone lends weak support. The chain was built from TRBV25-1 and TRBJ1-5; perhaps TRBD1 is the D gene, with 5 bases matching. The TCR was taken from a human donor with Susac syndrome. The sample was CD4+ T cells from PBMCs. The DNA sequence follows: TGTGCCAGCAGTGAATTTGGGACCGGTCGGCCCCAGCATTTT. It translates to CASSEFGTGRPQHF.